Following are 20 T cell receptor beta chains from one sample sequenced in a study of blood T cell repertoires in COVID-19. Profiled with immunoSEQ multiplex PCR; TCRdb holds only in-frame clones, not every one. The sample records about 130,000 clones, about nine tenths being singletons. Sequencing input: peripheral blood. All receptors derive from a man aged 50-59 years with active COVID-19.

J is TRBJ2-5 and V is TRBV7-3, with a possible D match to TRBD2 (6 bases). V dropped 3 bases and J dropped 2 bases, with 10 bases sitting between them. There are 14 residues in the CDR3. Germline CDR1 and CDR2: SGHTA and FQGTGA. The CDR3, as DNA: TGTGCCAGCAGCTTCGGGGGAACTCAAGAGACCCAGTACTTC. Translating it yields CASSFGGTQETQYF. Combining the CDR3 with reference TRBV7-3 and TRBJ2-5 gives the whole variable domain GAGVSQTPSNKVTEKGKYVELRCDPISGHTALYWYRQSLGQGPEFLIYFQGTGAADDSGLPNDRFFAVRPEGSVSTLKIQRTERGDSAVYLCASSFGGTQETQYFGPGTRLLVL.

The CDR3 region is CASSYARGIRREQYV. CDR3 coding DNA: TGTGCCAGCAGTTATGCCAGGGGGATCAGACGGGAGCAGTACGTC. This chain links TRBV6-7 with TRBJ2-7; the match to TRBD1 covers 7 bases. TRBV6-7 is an ORF for which the function is uncertain. The CDR3 spans 15 residues. The J segment lost 7 bases and the V segment lost 3 bases, leaving 12 bases of the junction unmatched.

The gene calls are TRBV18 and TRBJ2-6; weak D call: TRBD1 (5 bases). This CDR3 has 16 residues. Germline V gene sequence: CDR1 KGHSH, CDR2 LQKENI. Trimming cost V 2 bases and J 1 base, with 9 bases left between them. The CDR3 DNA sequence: TGTGCCAGCTCACCATTAGCAGGGTCTGGGGCCAACGTCCTGACTTTC. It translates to CASSPLAGSGANVLTF. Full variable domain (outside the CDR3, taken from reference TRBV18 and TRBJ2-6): NAGVMQNPRHLVRRRGQEARLRCSPMKGHSHVYWYRQLPEEGLKFMVYLQKENIIDESGMPKERFSAEFPKEGPSILRIQQVVRGDSAAYFCASSPLAGSGANVLTFGAGSRLTVL.

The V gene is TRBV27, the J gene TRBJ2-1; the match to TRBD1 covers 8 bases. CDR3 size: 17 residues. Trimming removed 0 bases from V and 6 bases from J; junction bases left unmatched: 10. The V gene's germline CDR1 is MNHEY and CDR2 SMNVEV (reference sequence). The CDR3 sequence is CASSLSDGQGILNEQFF. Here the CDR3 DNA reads TGTGCCAGCAGTTTATCTGACGGACAGGGAATTCTCAATGAGCAGTTCTTC.

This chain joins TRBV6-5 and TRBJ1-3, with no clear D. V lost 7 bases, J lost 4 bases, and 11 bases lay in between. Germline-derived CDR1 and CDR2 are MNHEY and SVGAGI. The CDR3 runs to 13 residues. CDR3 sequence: CASTPGGGNTIYF. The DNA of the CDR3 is TGTGCCAGCACTCCAGGAGGGGGAAACACCATATATTTT.

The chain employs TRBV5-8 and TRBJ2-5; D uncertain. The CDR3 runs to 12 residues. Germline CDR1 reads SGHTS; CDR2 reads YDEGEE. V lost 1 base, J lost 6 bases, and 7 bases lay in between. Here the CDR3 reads CASSLSPQTQYF. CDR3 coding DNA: TGTGCCAGCAGCTTGTCTCCCCAGACCCAGTACTTC.

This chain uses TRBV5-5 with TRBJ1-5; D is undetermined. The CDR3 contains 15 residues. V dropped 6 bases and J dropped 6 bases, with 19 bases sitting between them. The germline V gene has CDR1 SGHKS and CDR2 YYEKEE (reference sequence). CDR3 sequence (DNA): TGTGCCAGCAACCCAGCGGGCGCTCCGGGTCAGCCCCAGCATTTT. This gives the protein CASNPAGAPGQPQHF.

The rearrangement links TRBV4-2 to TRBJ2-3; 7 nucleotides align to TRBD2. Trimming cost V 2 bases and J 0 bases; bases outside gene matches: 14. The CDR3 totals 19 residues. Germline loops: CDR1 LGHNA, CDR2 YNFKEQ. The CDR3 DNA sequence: TGTGCCAGCAGCCAACTAAAGCCCCTAGCGGACGCTAGCACAGATACGCAGTATTTT. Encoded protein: CASSQLKPLADASTDTQYF.

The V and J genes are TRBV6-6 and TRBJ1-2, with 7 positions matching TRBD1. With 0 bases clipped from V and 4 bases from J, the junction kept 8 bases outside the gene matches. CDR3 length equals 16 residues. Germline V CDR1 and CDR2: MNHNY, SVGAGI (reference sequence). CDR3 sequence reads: CASSYSQTGTIYGYTF. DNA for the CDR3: TGTGCCAGCAGTTACTCGCAGACAGGGACCATCTATGGCTACACCTTC.

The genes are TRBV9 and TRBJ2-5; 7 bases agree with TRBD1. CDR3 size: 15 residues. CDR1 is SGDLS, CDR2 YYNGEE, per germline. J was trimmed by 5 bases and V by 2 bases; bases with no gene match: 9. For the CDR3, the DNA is TGTGCCAGCAGCGTTCTAGGGGGCCCGGGGGAGACCCAGTACTTC. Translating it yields CASSVLGGPGETQYF.

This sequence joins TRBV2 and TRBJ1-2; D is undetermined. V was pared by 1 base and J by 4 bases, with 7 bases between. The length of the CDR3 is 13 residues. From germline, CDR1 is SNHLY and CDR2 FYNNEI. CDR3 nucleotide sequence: TGTGCCAGCAGTGAAGTGAGGGCCTATGGCTACACCTTC. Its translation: CASSEVRAYGYTF. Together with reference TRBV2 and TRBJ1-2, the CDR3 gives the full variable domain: EPEVTQTPSHQVTQMGQEVILRCVPISNHLYFYWYRQILGQKVEFLVSFYNNEISEKSEIFDDQFSVERPDGSNFTLKIRSTKLEDSAMYFCASSEVRAYGYTFGSGTRLTVV.

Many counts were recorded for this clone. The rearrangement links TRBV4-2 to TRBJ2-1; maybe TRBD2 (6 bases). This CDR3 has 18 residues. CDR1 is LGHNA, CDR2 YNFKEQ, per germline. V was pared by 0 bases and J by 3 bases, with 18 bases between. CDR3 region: CASSQEGIGTGVYNEQFF. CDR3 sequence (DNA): TGTGCCAGCAGCCAAGAGGGTATCGGGACGGGAGTCTACAATGAGCAGTTCTTC.

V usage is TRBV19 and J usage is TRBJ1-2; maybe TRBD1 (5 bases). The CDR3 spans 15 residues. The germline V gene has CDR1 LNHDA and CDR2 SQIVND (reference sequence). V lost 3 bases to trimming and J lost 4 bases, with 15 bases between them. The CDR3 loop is CASSMSVGAGYGYTF. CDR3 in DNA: TGTGCCAGTAGTATGTCGGTTGGGGCAGGCTATGGCTACACCTTC. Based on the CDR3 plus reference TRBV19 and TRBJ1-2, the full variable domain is DGGITQSPKYLFRKEGQNVTLSCEQNLNHDAMYWYRQDPGQGLRLIYYSQIVNDFQKGDIAEGYSVSREKKESFPLTVTSAQKNPTAFYLCASSMSVGAGYGYTFGSGTRLTVV.

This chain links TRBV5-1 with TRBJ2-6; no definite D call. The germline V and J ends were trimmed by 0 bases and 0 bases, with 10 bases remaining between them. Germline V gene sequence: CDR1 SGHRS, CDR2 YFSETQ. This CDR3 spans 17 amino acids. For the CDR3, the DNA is TGCGCCAGCAGCTTGGCCGGTCCGATCTCTGGGGCCAACGTCCTGACTTTC. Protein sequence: CASSLAGPISGANVLTF.

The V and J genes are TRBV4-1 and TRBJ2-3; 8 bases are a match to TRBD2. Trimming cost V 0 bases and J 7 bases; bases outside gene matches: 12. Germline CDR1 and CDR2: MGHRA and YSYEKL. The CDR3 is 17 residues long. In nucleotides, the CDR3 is TGCGCCAGCAGCCAAGATGAGAGTGGCCTAGCGGGCTATACGCAGTATTTT. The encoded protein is CASSQDESGLAGYTQYF.

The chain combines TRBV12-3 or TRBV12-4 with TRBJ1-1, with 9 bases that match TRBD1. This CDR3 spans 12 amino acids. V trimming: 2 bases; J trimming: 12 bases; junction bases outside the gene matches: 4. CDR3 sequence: CASSLLGQGTFF. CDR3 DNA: TGTGCCAGCAGTTTACTGGGACAGGGAACTTTCTTT.

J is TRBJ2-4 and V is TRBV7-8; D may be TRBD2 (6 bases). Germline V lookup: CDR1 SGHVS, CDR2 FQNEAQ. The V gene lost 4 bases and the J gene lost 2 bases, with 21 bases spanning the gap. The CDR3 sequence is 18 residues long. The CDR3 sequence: CASSSSLAGSGSKNIQYF. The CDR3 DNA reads TGTGCCAGCAGCTCGTCTCTAGCCGGGAGTGGATCCAAAAACATTCAGTACTTC.

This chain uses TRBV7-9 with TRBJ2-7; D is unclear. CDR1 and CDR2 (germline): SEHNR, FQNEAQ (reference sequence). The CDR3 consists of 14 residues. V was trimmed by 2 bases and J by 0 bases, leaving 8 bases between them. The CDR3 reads CASSLSPSSYEQYF. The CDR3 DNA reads TGTGCCAGCAGCTTATCGCCGAGCTCCTACGAGCAGTACTTC. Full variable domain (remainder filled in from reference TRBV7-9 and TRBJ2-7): DTGVSQNPRHKITKRGQNVTFRCDPISEHNRLYWYRQTLGQGPEFLTYFQNEAQLEKSRLLSDRFSAERPKGSFSTLEIQRTEQGDSAMYLCASSLSPSSYEQYFGPGTRLTVT.

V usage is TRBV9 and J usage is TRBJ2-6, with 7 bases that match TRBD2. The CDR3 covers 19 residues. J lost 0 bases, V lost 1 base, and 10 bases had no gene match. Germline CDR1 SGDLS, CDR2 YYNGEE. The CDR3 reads CASSVSASGFSSGANVLTF. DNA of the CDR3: TGTGCCAGCAGCGTATCTGCTAGCGGATTCAGCTCTGGGGCCAACGTCCTGACTTTC.

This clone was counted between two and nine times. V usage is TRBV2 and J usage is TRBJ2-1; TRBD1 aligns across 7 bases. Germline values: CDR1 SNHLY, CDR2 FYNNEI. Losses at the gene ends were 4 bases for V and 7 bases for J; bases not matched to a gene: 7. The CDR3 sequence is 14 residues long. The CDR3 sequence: CASSGQGLRNEQFF. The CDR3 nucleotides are TGTGCCAGCAGTGGACAGGGCCTAAGGAATGAGCAGTTCTTC.